Below are 12 T cell receptor beta chains sequenced from a single sample in a study of cytomegalovirus exposure and HLA in healthy donors. Repertoires were generated with immunoSEQ multiplex PCR, while TCRdb's copy carries only in-frame clones and drops some. The repertoire consists of 160,000 or so clones, with 88% occurring once and the leading ten covering 2.5% to 3%. The material sequenced was PBMCs. These receptors came from a man in his late teens or twenties in good health and CMV-seronegative.

This chain uses TRBV10-3 with TRBJ1-2, with 9 bases fitting TRBD1. V trimming: 3 bases; J trimming: 3 bases; junction bases outside the gene matches: 11. This CDR3 comprises 17 residues. Germline V gene lookup returns CDR1 ENHRY and CDR2 SYGVKD. CDR3 sequence (DNA): TGTGCCATCAGTGACCGACGGCCGGGACAGGGCGACTATGGCTACACCTTC. Its translation: CAISDRRPGQGDYGYTF.

V is TRBV6-1 and J is TRBJ2-1; D is perhaps TRBD2 (6 bases). V dropped 6 bases and J dropped 4 bases, with 10 bases sitting between them. CDR3 length: 13 amino acids. Germline V gives CDR1 MNHNS, CDR2 SASEGT. CDR3 sequence (DNA): TGTGCCAGCAGGGGACTCAGATACAATGAGCAGTTCTTC. It translates to CASRGLRYNEQFF.

V usage is TRBV7-9 and J usage is TRBJ2-4, with D possibly TRBD2 on 6 matching bases. Trimming stripped 2 bases from V and 8 bases from J, with 16 bases between. Germline CDR1 and CDR2: SEHNR and FQNEAQ (reference sequence). CDR3 length: 15 residues. DNA for the CDR3: TGTGCCAGCAGCTTAATGGATCTGGAGGGAGACATTCAGTACTTC. Amino acid sequence: CASSLMDLEGDIQYF.

Ten or more counts support this clone. V usage is TRBV6-1 and J usage is TRBJ1-4, with 8 bases aligning to TRBD1. V was clipped by 1 base and J by 8 bases; unmatched bases: 6. CDR3 size: 15 residues. Germline-derived CDR1 and CDR2 are MNHNS and SASEGT. The CDR3 loop reads CASSEVAGGNEKLFF. CDR3 DNA: TGTGCCAGCAGTGAAGTGGCAGGGGGCAACGAAAAACTGTTTTTT.

This clone has a single count. The chain recombines TRBV6-6 with TRBJ1-5; D possibly corresponds to TRBD1 (6 bases). In germline, CDR1 is MNHNY, CDR2 SVGAGI (reference sequence). The CDR3 consists of 16 residues. V lost 7 bases and J lost 6, with 22 bases in between. CDR3: CASNKNEQGWGQPQHF. In nucleotides, the CDR3 is TGTGCCAGCAACAAGAATGAACAGGGATGGGGTCAGCCCCAGCATTTT.

The chain uses TRBV7-9 and TRBJ1-3; no clear D. CDR3 size: 13 residues. Germline CDR1 SEHNR, CDR2 FQNEAQ (reference sequence). V was cut by 1 base and J by 4 bases, with 5 bases left in between. The CDR3 spells CASSLVSGNTIYF. Written as DNA, the CDR3 is TGTGCCAGCAGCTTAGTTTCAGGAAACACCATATATTTT.

The chain is built from TRBV27 and TRBJ1-4, with 10 bases matching TRBD1. After removal of 7 bases from V and 7 bases from J, the junction contained 15 bases not matched to a gene. The CDR3 covers 17 residues. Germline V CDR1 and CDR2: MNHEY, SMNVEV (reference sequence). CDR3 protein: CASMTGTGVLVGEKLFF. CDR3 sequence (DNA): TGTGCCAGCATGACGGGGACAGGGGTTTTGGTGGGTGAAAAACTGTTTTTT.

The CDR3 loop is CASSETYNSPLHF. In DNA form, the CDR3 reads TGTGCCAGCAGTGAGACCTATAATTCACCCCTCCACTTT. The chain joins TRBV28 to TRBJ1-6; D unresolved. CDR1 and CDR2 (germline): MDHEN, SYDVKM. The CDR3 is 13 residues long. V was clipped by 5 bases and J by 2 bases, with 4 bases between them. Drawing the rest from reference TRBV28 and TRBJ1-6, the complete variable domain is DVKVTQSSRYLVKRTGEKVFLECVQDMDHENMFWYRQDPGLGLRLIYFSYDVKMKEKGDIPEGYSVSREKKERFSLILESASTNQTSMYLCASSETYNSPLHFGNGTRLTVT.

This chain links TRBV15 with TRBJ1-6; TRBD1 aligns across 8 bases. V was clipped by 5 bases and J by 8 bases; unmatched bases: 11. The germline gives CDR1 LNHNV, CDR2 YYDKDF (reference sequence). This CDR3 spans 16 amino acids. The CDR3 nucleotides are TGTGCCACCAGCGGCGACAGGGGAGGGGGGTATTCACCCCTCCACTTT. It is translated as CATSGDRGGGYSPLHF.

J is TRBJ1-2 and V is TRBV7-9; 10 nucleotides match TRBD1. Per germline, CDR1 SEHNR and CDR2 FQNEAQ (reference sequence). The ends lost 4 bases at V and 8 bases at J; junction bases unmatched: 10. This CDR3 contains 15 residues. The CDR3 DNA reads as TGTGCCAGCAGCTCTAGTCCGGGACAGGGGTTCGGCTACACCTTC. It specifies CASSSSPGQGFGYTF.

The chain recombines TRBV19 with TRBJ1-4, with D tentatively TRBD1 (5 bases). The germline gives CDR1 LNHDA, CDR2 SQIVND (reference sequence). This CDR3 has 13 amino acids. Trimming stripped 7 bases from V and 8 bases from J, with 14 bases between. The DNA of the CDR3 is TGTGCCAGTATTGGGGGGGGTTACGAAAAACTGTTTTTT. Its translation is CASIGGGYEKLFF. Full variable domain (missing parts from reference TRBV19 and TRBJ1-4): DGGITQSPKYLFRKEGQNVTLSCEQNLNHDAMYWYRQDPGQGLRLIYYSQIVNDFQKGDIAEGYSVSREKKESFPLTVTSAQKNPTAFYLCASIGGGYEKLFFGSGTQLSVL.

This rearrangement joins TRBV5-6 to TRBJ1-3; D uncertain. This CDR3 has 15 amino acids. Deletions cut 2 bases from V and 0 bases from J, with 9 bases between. CDR1 and CDR2 (germline): SGHDT, YYEEEE. For the CDR3, the DNA is TGTGCCAGCAGCTTCTGGCGGTCCTCTGGAAACACCATATATTTT. This translates into CASSFWRSSGNTIYF.